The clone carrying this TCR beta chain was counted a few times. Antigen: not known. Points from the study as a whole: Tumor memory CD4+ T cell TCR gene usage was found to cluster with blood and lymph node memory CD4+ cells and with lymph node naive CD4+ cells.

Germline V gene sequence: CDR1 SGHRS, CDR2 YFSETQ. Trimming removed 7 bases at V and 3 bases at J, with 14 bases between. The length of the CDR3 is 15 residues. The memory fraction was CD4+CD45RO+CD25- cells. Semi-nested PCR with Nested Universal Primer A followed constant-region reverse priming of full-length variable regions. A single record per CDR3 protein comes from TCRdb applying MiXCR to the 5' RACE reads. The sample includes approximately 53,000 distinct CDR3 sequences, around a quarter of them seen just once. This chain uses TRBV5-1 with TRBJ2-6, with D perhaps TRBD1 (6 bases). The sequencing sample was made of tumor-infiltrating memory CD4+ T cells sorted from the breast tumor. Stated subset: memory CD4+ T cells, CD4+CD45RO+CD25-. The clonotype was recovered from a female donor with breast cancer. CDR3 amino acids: CASRVGDNGANVLTF. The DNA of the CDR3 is TGCGCCAGCCGTGTGGGGGACAATGGGGCCAACGTCCTGACTTTC.